Below are 19 T cell receptor beta chains sequenced from a single sample in a study of shared clonotypes between healthy human individuals. Measured with immunoSEQ multiplex PCR; TCRdb has only the in-frame clones, and not every one. The sample contains roughly 120,000 clones, approximately 70% of which appear only once. Sequenced sample: memory CD8+ T cells sorted from blood. Subset meaning: CD45RO+ cells pooled with CCR7-negative TemRA cells. The receptor set was obtained from a woman aged 30 to 39 in good health.

The genes are TRBV5-6 and TRBJ2-6; a possible D gene is TRBD2 (7 bases). Germline CDR1 reads SGHDT; CDR2 reads YYEEEE. Between the trimmed V and J ends, which lost 4 bases and 2 bases, there was a span of 16 bases. This CDR3 has 17 residues. Written as DNA, the CDR3 is TGTGCCAGCAGCCCACGGGGGGCTTTAACTGGGGCCAACGTCCTGACTTTC. Amino acid sequence: CASSPRGALTGANVLTF.

The chain carries TRBV15 and TRBJ2-7; 7 bases map to TRBD2. Germline CDR1 LNHNV, CDR2 YYDKDF (reference sequence). The V segment lost 1 base and the J segment 0 bases; nucleotides outside the gene matches: 3. The CDR3 consists of 15 residues. Here the CDR3 DNA reads TGTGCCACCAGCAGAGCCGGGAGGTCCTCCTACGAGCAGTACTTC. It specifies CATSRAGRSSYEQYF. Based on the CDR3 plus reference TRBV15 and TRBJ2-7, the full variable domain is DAMVIQNPRYQVTQFGKPVTLSCSQTLNHNVMYWYQQKSSQAPKLLFHYYDKDFNNEADTPDNFQSRRPNTSFCFLDIRSPGLGDTAMYLCATSRAGRSSYEQYFGPGTRLTVT.

The sample holds one count of this clone. The chain links TRBV5-7 to TRBJ2-7; TRBD2 matches at 7 bases. TRBV5-7 is recorded as an ORF, its role being uncertain. This CDR3 has 16 amino acids. V shed 2 bases and J 6 bases; nucleotides not matched to a gene: 14. The CDR3 DNA is TGTGCCAGCAGCTTACTTGCGGGAGTAGGGGTGGGCGAGCAGTACTTC. It encodes CASSLLAGVGVGEQYF.

In this sample, this clone turned up once. The chain joins TRBV7-8 to TRBJ1-5; 10 nucleotides match TRBD1. V dropped 4 bases and J dropped 0; count of bases not matched to a gene: 12. Germline loops: CDR1 SGHVS, CDR2 FQNEAQ. The CDR3 runs to 19 residues. The CDR3 spells CASSSTGTGARPSNQPQHF. DNA of the CDR3: TGTGCCAGCAGCTCGACCGGGACAGGGGCCCGCCCTAGCAATCAGCCCCAGCATTTT.

The chain is built from TRBV30 and TRBJ2-7, with 8 positions matching TRBD2. Per the germline V gene, CDR1 is GTSNPN and CDR2 is SVGIG (reference sequence). This CDR3 region has 14 residues. The J segment lost 3 bases and the V segment lost 0 bases, leaving 4 bases of the junction unmatched. The CDR3 sequence: CAWSVLGLGYEQYF. CDR3 bases: TGTGCCTGGAGTGTACTGGGACTAGGCTACGAGCAGTACTTC.

This clone was seen only a few times. This CDR3 reads CASSWQETNTGELFF. CDR3 nucleotides: TGTGCCAGCAGCTGGCAGGAGACGAACACCGGGGAGCTGTTTTTT. This chain connects TRBV13 to TRBJ2-2; D is undetermined. CDR3 size: 15 residues. Per the germline V gene, CDR1 is PRHDT and CDR2 is FYEKMQ (reference sequence). V was shortened by 4 bases and J by 0 bases, with 9 bases between the two germline ends.

This clone has ten or more counts. The CDR3 reads CASSESSYEQYF. CDR3 sequence (DNA): TGTGCCAGCAGTGAATCGAGCTACGAGCAGTACTTC. This chain uses TRBV25-1 with TRBJ2-7; D is unclear. Germline CDR1 MGHDK, CDR2 SYGVNS. V was trimmed by 1 base and J by 3 bases, leaving 4 bases between them. This CDR3 region has 12 residues.

The J gene is TRBJ2-2, the V gene TRBV6-4; D is undetermined. Germline V gene lookup returns CDR1 MRHNA and CDR2 SNTAGT. This CDR3 region has 14 residues. Trimming cost V 0 bases and J 3 bases, with 5 bases left between them. DNA for the CDR3: TGTGCCAGCAGTGACTCGGCGGACACCGGGGAGCTGTTTTTT. It codes for CASSDSADTGELFF.

This chain connects TRBV6-5 to TRBJ1-2; tentatively, D is TRBD1 (5 bases). CDR1 is MNHEY and CDR2 is SVGAGI in the germline V gene. The germline V and J ends were trimmed by 6 bases and 3 bases, with 8 bases remaining between them. The CDR3 is 12 residues long. CDR3 residues: CASRGLHYGYTF. The CDR3 nucleotides are TGTGCCAGCAGGGGGCTTCACTATGGCTACACCTTC.

This clone has just one count. The chain carries TRBV15 and TRBJ1-3, with 7 bases lining up with TRBD1. After removal of 3 bases from V and 0 bases from J, the junction contained 2 bases not matched to a gene. In germline, CDR1 is LNHNV, CDR2 YYDKDF (reference sequence). This CDR3 comprises 15 residues. The CDR3 protein is CATSRDRISGNTIYF. Written as DNA, the CDR3 is TGTGCCACCAGCAGGGACAGGATCTCTGGAAACACCATATATTTT.

This clone has ten or more counts. V usage is TRBV7-9 and J usage is TRBJ2-7, with TRBD2 matching over 7 bases. CDR1 and CDR2 from the germline V gene are SEHNR and FQNEAQ (reference sequence). Trimming cost V 1 base and J 0 bases; bases outside gene matches: 3. CDR3 length: 15 residues. This chain's CDR3 is CASSLGGLSSYEQYF. The CDR3 DNA reads TGTGCCAGCAGCTTAGGGGGACTATCCTCCTACGAGCAGTACTTC.

The gene calls are TRBV5-1 and TRBJ2-3; TRBD2 aligns across 8 bases. V dropped 3 bases and J dropped 5; count of bases not matched to a gene: 14. CDR1 SGHRS and CDR2 YFSETQ come from the germline V gene. The CDR3 totals 17 residues. The CDR3 bases are TGCGCCAGCAGCTCCCCGGTCGGAGCGGGAGTTGAAGATACGCAGTATTTT. This translates into CASSSPVGAGVEDTQYF.

The genes are TRBV4-2 and TRBJ2-2; no clear D gene. CDR1 is LGHNA, CDR2 YNFKEQ, per germline. CDR3 length: 15 residues. Deletions cut 0 bases from V and 1 base from J, with 6 bases between. The CDR3 reads CASSQEGRNTGELFF. The CDR3 DNA follows: TGTGCCAGCAGCCAAGAAGGAAGGAACACCGGGGAGCTGTTTTTT.

This chain uses TRBV30 with TRBJ2-7; D might be TRBD2 (5 bases). With 7 bases removed from V and 6 bases from J, the gap between germline ends came to 19 bases. The CDR3 loop spans 13 amino acids. Looked up from germline, CDR1 is GTSNPN and CDR2 is SVGIG (reference sequence). The CDR3 is CAYRGGYDGEQYF. The CDR3 region has the DNA TGTGCCTACCGAGGCGGGTATGATGGCGAGCAGTACTTC.

V usage is TRBV4-1 and J usage is TRBJ2-1; D is possibly TRBD2 (5 bases). Trimming pared 4 bases from V and 7 bases from J, leaving 20 bases between. Germline V gene sequence: CDR1 MGHRA, CDR2 YSYEKL. This CDR3 is built from 16 residues. The CDR3 sequence is CASSPITRTYTNEQFF. The CDR3 DNA is TGCGCCAGCAGCCCAATAACTAGGACGTACACAAATGAGCAGTTCTTC.

This clone was picked up one time. The CDR3 DNA reads as TGTGCCAGCAGTGAAAGCCCAGCGTCGGACGAGCAGTACTTC. Protein product: CASSESPASDEQYF. V gene TRBV6-1 combines with J gene TRBJ2-5; D is undetermined. Near its end, the DNA agrees better with TRBJ2-7, so the J call may be wrong. Germline assignment: CDR1 MNHNS and CDR2 SASEGT. The CDR3 is made up of 14 amino acids.

The chain recombines TRBV9 with TRBJ2-5; no clear D. The J call may be incorrect, as the DNA end agrees better with TRBJ2-7. The germline V gene encodes CDR1 SGDLS and CDR2 YYNGEE. This CDR3 contains 15 residues. CDR3 residues: CASSEGQTYSYEQYF. The CDR3 nucleotides are TGTGCCAGCAGCGAAGGGCAGACGTACTCCTACGAGCAGTACTTC.

The chain combines TRBV19 with TRBJ2-1; D might be TRBD1 or TRBD2, each matching 5 bases. Trimming took off 5 bases at V and 9 bases at J, with 20 bases between the two ends. CDR3 length equals 15 residues. Germline assignment: CDR1 LNHDA and CDR2 SQIVND (reference sequence). CDR3 sequence reads: CASSRTGTPAGEQFF. CDR3 nucleotides: TGTGCCAGTAGTCGAACCGGGACCCCGGCGGGTGAGCAGTTCTTC.

The genes are TRBV19 and TRBJ2-2; D unclear. CDR3 length: 14 amino acids. Trimming removed 5 bases at V and 2 bases at J, with 9 bases between. Germline assignment: CDR1 LNHDA and CDR2 SQIVND (reference sequence). Written as DNA, the CDR3 is TGTGCCAGTAGTCCCATCCTAAACACCGGGGAGCTGTTTTTT. Protein: CASSPILNTGELFF.